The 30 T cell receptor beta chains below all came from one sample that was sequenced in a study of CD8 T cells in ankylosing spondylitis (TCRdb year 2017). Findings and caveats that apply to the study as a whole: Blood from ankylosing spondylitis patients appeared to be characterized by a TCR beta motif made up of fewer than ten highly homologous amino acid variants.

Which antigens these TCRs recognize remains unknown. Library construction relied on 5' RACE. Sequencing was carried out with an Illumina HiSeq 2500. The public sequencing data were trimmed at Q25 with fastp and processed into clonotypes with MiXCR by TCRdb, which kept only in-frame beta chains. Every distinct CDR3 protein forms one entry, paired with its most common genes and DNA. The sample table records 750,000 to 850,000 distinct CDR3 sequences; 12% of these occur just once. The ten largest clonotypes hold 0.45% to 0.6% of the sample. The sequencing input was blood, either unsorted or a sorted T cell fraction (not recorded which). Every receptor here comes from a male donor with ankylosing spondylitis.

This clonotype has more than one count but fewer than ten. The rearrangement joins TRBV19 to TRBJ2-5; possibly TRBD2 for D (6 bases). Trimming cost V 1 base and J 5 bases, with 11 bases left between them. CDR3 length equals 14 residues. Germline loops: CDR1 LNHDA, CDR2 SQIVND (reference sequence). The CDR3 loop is CASSIGGVGETQYF. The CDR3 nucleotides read TGTGCCAGTAGTATAGGCGGGGTCGGGGAGACCCAGTACTTC.

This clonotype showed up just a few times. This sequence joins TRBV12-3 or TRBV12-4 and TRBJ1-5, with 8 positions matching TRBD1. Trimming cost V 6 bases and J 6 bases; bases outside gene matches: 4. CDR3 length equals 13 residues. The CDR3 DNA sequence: TGTGCCAGCAGCACGGACAGGGTTCAGCCCCAGCATTTT. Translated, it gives CASSTDRVQPQHF.

CDR3 coding DNA: TGCAGTGCTCTCGTTGCCTACGAGCAGTACTTC. It is translated as CSALVAYEQYF. V gene TRBV20-1 combines with J gene TRBJ2-7; D not certain. V lost 5 bases, J lost 2 bases, and 7 bases lay in between. In germline, CDR1 is DFQATT, CDR2 SNEGSKA (reference sequence). The CDR3 totals 11 residues.

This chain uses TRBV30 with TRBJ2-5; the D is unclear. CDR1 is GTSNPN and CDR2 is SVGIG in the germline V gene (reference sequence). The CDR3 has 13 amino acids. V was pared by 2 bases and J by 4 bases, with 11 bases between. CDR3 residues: CAWSRVATETQYF. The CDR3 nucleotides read TGTGCCTGGAGTAGGGTTGCTACAGAGACCCAGTACTTC.

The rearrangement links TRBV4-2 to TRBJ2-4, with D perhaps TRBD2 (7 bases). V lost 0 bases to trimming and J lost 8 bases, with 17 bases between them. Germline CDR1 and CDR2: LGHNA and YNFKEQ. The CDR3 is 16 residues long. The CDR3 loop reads CASSQDRGGWRDIQYF. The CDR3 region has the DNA TGTGCCAGCAGCCAAGATAGGGGGGGGTGGAGGGACATTCAGTACTTC.

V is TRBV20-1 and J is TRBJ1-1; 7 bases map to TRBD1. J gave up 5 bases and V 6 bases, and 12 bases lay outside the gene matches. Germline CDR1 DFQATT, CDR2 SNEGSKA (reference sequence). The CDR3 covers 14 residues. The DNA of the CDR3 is TGCAGTGCCCACCCTCAGACAGGGCAAACTGAAGCTTTCTTT. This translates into CSAHPQTGQTEAFF.

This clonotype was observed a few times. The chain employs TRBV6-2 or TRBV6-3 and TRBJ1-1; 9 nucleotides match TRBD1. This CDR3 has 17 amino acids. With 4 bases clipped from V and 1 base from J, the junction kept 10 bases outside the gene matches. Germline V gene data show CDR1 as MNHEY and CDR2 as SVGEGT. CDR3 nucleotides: TGTGCCAGCAGTTTTAATCCGGGACAGGGCCCGAACACTGAAGCTTTCTTT. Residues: CASSFNPGQGPNTEAFF.

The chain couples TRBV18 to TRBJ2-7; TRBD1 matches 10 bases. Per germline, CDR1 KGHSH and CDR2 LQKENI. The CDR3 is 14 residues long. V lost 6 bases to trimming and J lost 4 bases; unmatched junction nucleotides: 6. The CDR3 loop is CASSPWTGGYEQYF. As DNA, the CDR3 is TGTGCCAGCTCGCCATGGACAGGGGGTTACGAGCAGTACTTC.

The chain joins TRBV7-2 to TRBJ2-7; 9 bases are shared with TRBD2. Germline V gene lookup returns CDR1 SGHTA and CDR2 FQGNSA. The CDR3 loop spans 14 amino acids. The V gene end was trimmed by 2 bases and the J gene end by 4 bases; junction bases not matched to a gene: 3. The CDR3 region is CASSLTAGGYEQYF. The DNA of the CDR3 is TGTGCCAGCAGCTTAACAGCGGGGGGTTACGAGCAGTACTTC. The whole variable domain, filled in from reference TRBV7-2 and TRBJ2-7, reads GAGVSQSPSNKVTEKGKDVELRCDPISGHTALYWYRQSLGQGLEFLIYFQGNSAPDKSGLPSDRFSAERTGGSVSTLTIQRTQQEDSAVYLCASSLTAGGYEQYFGPGTRLTVT.

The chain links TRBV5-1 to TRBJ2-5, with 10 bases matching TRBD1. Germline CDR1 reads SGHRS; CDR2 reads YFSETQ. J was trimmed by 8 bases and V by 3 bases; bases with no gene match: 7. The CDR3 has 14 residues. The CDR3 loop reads CASSSGTGEGTQYF. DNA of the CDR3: TGCGCCAGCAGCTCCGGGACAGGGGAAGGAACCCAGTACTTC.

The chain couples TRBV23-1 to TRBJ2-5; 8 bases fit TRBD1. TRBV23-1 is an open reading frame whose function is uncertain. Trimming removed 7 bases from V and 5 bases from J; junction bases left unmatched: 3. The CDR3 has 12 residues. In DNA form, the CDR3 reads TGCGCCAGCAAGGACAGGGAGGAGACCCAGTACTTC. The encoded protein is CASKDREETQYF.

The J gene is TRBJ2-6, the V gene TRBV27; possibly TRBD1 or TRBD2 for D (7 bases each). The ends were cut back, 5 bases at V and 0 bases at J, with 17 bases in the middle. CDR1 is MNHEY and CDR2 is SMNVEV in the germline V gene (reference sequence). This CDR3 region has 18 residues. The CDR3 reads CASSVRGGTNSGANVLTF. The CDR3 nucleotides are TGTGCCAGCAGTGTCAGGGGGGGCACCAACTCTGGGGCCAACGTCCTGACTTTC.

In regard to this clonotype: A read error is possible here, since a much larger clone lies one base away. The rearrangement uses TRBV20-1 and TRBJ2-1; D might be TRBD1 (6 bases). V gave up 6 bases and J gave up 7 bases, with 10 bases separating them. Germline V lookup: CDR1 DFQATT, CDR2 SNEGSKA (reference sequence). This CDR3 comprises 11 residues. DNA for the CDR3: TGCAGTGCCGTGCAGGGGAATGAGCAGTTCTTC. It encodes CSAVQGNEQFF.

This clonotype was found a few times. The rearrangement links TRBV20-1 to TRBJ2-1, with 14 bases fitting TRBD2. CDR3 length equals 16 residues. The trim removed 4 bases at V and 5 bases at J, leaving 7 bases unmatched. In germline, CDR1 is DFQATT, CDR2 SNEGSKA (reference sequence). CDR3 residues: CSANEMGLAGDNEQFF. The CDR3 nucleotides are TGCAGTGCTAATGAAATGGGACTAGCGGGAGACAATGAGCAGTTCTTC.

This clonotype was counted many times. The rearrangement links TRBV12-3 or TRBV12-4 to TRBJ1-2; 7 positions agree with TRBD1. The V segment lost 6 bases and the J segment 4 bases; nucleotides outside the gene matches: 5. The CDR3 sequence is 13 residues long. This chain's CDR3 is CASSPQGRYGYTF. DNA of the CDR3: TGTGCCAGCAGCCCACAGGGGCGCTATGGCTACACCTTC.

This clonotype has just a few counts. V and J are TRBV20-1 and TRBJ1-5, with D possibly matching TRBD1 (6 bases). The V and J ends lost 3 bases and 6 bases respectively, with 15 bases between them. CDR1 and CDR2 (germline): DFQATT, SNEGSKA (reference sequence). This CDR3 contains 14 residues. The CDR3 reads CSASLQGYRQPQHF. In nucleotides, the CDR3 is TGCAGTGCTAGCTTACAGGGCTATCGTCAGCCCCAGCATTTT.

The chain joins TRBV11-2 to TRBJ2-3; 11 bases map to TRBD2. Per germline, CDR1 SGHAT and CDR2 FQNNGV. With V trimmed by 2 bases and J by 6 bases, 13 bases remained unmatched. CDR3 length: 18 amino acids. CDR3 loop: CASSLRPHLAGGSDTQYF. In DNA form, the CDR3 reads TGTGCCAGCAGCTTAAGGCCCCACCTAGCGGGGGGTTCGGATACGCAGTATTTT.

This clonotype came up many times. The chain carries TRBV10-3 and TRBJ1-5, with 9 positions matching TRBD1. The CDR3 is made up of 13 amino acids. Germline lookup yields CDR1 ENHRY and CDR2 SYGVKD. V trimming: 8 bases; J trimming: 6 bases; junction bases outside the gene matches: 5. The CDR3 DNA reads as TGTGCCATCCGGGACAGGGAGGGTCAGCCCCAGCATTTT. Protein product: CAIRDREGQPQHF.

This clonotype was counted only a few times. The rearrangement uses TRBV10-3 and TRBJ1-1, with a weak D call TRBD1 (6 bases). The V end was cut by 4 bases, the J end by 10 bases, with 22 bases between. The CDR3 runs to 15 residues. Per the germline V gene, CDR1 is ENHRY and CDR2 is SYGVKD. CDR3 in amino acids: CAISAAGTPERGAFF. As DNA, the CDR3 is TGTGCCATCAGTGCTGCGGGGACACCCGAACGGGGAGCTTTCTTT.

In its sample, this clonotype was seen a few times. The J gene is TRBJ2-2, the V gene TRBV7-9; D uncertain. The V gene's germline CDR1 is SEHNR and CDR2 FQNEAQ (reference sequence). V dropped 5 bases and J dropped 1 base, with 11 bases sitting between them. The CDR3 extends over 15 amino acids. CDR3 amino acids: CASSPGSGNTGELFF. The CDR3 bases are TGTGCCAGCAGCCCAGGCAGTGGGAACACCGGGGAGCTGTTTTTT.

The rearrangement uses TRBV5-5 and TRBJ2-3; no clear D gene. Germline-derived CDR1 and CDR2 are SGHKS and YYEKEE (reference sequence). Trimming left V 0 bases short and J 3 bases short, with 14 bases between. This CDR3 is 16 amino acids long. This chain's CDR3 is CASSLAPSKGTDTQYF. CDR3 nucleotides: TGTGCCAGCAGCTTGGCCCCCTCGAAAGGGACAGATACGCAGTATTTT.

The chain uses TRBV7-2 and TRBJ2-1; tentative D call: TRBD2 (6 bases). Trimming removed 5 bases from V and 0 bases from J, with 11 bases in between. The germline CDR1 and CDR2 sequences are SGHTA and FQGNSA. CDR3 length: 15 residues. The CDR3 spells CASSISGASYNEQFF. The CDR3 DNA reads TGTGCCAGCAGCATTAGCGGTGCCTCCTACAATGAGCAGTTCTTC.

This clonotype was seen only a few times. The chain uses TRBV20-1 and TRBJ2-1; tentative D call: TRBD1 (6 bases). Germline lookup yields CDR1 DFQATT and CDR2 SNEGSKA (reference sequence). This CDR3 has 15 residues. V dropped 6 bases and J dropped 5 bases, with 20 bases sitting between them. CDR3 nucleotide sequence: TGCAGTGCAAATACAGGGAAGGGTCTTGACAATGAGCAGTTCTTC. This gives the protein CSANTGKGLDNEQFF.

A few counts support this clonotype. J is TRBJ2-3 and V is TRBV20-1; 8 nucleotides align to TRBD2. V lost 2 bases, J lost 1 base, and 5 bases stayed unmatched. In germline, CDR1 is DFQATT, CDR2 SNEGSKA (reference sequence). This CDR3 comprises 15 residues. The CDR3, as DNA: TGCAGTGCTAGACAGATACTAGCGGGCACAGATACGCAGTATTTT. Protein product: CSARQILAGTDTQYF.

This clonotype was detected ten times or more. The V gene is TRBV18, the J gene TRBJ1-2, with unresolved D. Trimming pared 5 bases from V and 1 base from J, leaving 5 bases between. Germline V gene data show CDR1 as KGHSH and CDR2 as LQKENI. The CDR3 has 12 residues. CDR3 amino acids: CASSGNNYGYTF. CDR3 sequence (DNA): TGTGCCAGCTCAGGCAATAACTATGGCTACACCTTC.

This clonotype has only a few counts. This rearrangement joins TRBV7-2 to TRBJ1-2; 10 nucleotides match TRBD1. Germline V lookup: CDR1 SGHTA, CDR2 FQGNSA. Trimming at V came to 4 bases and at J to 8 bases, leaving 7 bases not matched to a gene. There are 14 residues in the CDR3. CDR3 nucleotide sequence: TGTGCCAGCAGCTCGACAGGGGGCGCGGGAGGCTACACCTTC. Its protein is CASSSTGGAGGYTF.

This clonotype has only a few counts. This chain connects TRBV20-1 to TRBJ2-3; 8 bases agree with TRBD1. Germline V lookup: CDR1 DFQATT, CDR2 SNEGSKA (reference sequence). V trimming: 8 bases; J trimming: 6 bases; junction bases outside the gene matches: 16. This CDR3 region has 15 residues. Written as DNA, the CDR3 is TGCAGTTCAAACCCCAGGACAGGGCCGGGGGATACGCAGTATTTT. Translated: CSSNPRTGPGDTQYF.

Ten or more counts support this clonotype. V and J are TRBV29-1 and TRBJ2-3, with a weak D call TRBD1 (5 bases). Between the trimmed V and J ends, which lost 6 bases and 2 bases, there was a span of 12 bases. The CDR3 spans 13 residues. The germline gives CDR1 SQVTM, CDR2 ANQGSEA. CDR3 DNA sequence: TGCAGCGTAACTTACAGGAACACAGATACGCAGTATTTT. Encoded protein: CSVTYRNTDTQYF.

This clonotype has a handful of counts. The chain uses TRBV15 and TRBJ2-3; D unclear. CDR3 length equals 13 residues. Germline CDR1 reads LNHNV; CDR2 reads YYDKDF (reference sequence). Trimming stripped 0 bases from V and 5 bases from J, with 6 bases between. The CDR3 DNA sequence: TGTGCCACCAGCAGAGAACCTAGAGATACGCAGTATTTT. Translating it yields CATSREPRDTQYF. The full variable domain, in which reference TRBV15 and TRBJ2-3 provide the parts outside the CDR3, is DAMVIQNPRYQVTQFGKPVTLSCSQTLNHNVMYWYQQKSSQAPKLLFHYYDKDFNNEADTPDNFQSRRPNTSFCFLDIRSPGLGDTAMYLCATSREPRDTQYFGPGTRLTVL.

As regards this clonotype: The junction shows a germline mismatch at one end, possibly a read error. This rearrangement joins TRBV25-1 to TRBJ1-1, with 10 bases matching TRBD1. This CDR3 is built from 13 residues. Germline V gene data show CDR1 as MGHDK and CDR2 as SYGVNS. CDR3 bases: TGTGCCAGCAGCTCGGACAGGGGGACTGAAGTTTTCTTT. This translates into CASSSDRGTEVFF.